A single sample gave rise to the 11 T cell receptor beta chains below, sequenced in a study of molecular identifiers for immune sequencing clone quantification. MiXCR, run by TCRdb on the PCR reads, gives a single entry per CDR3 protein. The repertoire includes about 320,000 distinct CDR3 sequences, roughly a quarter of them detected once, and 0.74% sits in the top ten. Material: naive CD8+ T cells from blood, with Jurkat cell RNA spiked in. As to subset: FACS-sorted CD8+CD4-CCR7+CD45RA+ naive T cells. Every receptor here comes from a human donor in good health. Some libraries in this study had Jurkat cell RNA spiked in.

Many counts were recorded for this clonotype. This rearrangement joins TRBV29-1 to TRBJ2-7; D possibly uses TRBD1 or TRBD2 (5 bases each). Germline CDR1 and CDR2: SQVTM and ANQGSEA. CDR3 length equals 15 residues. Trimming shortened V by 2 bases and J by 7 bases, and 21 bases separated the two germline ends. CDR3 amino acids: CSVEKSGDALDEQYF. The CDR3, as DNA: TGCAGCGTTGAAAAGAGTGGGGACGCTCTTGATGAGCAGTACTTC.

The J gene is TRBJ1-5, the V gene TRBV30; 8 positions agree with TRBD1. After removal of 0 bases from V and 7 bases from J, the junction contained 11 bases not matched to a gene. Per germline, CDR1 GTSNPN and CDR2 SVGIG (reference sequence). CDR3 length: 16 residues. The CDR3 region is CAWSVLGTGPGQPQHF. The CDR3 bases are TGTGCCTGGAGTGTACTGGGGACAGGCCCTGGGCAGCCCCAGCATTTT. The full variable domain, rest sourced from reference TRBV30 and TRBJ1-5, is SQTIHQWPATLVQPVGSPLSLECTVEGTSNPNLYWYRQAAGRGLQLLFYSVGIGQISSEVPQNLSASRPQDRQFILSSKKLLLSDSGFYLCAWSVLGTGPGQPQHFGDGTRLSIL.

At least ten counts were recorded for this clonotype. The rearrangement joins TRBV7-9 to TRBJ2-2; D gene uncertain. V lost 4 bases and J 8 bases, leaving 11 bases between the germline ends. The CDR3 totals 13 residues. Germline values: CDR1 SEHNR, CDR2 FQNEAQ (reference sequence). The CDR3 is CASSSGLVGELFF. Here the CDR3 DNA reads TGTGCCAGCAGCTCCGGGCTTGTTGGGGAGCTGTTTTTT.

In its sample, this clonotype was seen many times. The rearrangement joins TRBV7-2 to TRBJ2-1; TRBD2 is a possible D gene (5 bases). Germline V gene data show CDR1 as SGHTA and CDR2 as FQGNSA. The germline V and J ends were trimmed by 7 bases and 0 bases, with 13 bases remaining between them. This CDR3 region has 15 residues. The CDR3 region has the DNA TGTGCCAGCACCCCGCGAGGGAGCTCCTACAATGAGCAGTTCTTC. Amino acids: CASTPRGSSYNEQFF.

This clonotype showed up many times. J is TRBJ2-3 and V is TRBV6-6; D is unclear. This CDR3 contains 11 residues. V was shortened by 10 bases and J by 2 bases, with 7 bases between the two germline ends. CDR1 and CDR2 (germline): MNHNY, SVGAGI (reference sequence). This CDR3 reads CATSPTDTQYF. The CDR3 DNA reads as TGTGCCACCAGCCCCACAGATACGCAGTATTTT.

The chain couples TRBV27 to TRBJ2-7, with a weak D call TRBD1 (7 bases). Germline CDR1 MNHEY, CDR2 SMNVEV (reference sequence). This CDR3 comprises 14 residues. The V gene lost 5 bases and the J gene lost 6 bases, with 17 bases spanning the gap. In DNA, the CDR3 is TGTGCCAGCAGTCCCATCAGGGGGGCTGGCGAGCAGTACTTC. The encoded protein is CASSPIRGAGEQYF.

Ten or more counts support this clonotype. V usage is TRBV27 and J usage is TRBJ1-6, with D unresolved. The CDR3 extends over 12 amino acids. Germline CDR1 and CDR2: MNHEY and SMNVEV (reference sequence). Trimming pared 6 bases from V and 7 bases from J, leaving 7 bases between. The CDR3 spells CASSPLNSPLHF. DNA of the CDR3: TGTGCCAGCAGCCCCCTCAATTCACCCCTCCACTTT.

The chain recombines TRBV4-1 with TRBJ2-2; 9 positions match TRBD1. The germline V gene encodes CDR1 MGHRA and CDR2 YSYEKL. The CDR3 is 14 residues long. V was clipped by 7 bases and J by 4 bases; unmatched bases: 4. The CDR3 nucleotides are TGCGCCAGCACGCCGGGACAGGGCACCGGGGAGCTGTTTTTT. Protein: CASTPGQGTGELFF.

This chain joins TRBV7-9 and TRBJ2-7, with TRBD1 matching 7 bases. J lost 1 base, V lost 5 bases, and 8 bases had no gene match. The length of the CDR3 is 15 residues. Germline V gives CDR1 SEHNR, CDR2 FQNEAQ (reference sequence). The CDR3 loop reads CASSRRDSPSYEQYF. CDR3 sequence (DNA): TGTGCCAGCAGCCGCCGGGACAGCCCTTCCTACGAGCAGTACTTC. The whole variable domain, filled in from reference TRBV7-9 and TRBJ2-7, reads DTGVSQNPRHKITKRGQNVTFRCDPISEHNRLYWYRQTLGQGPEFLTYFQNEAQLEKSRLLSDRFSAERPKGSFSTLEIQRTEQGDSAMYLCASSRRDSPSYEQYFGPGTRLTVT.

This clonotype was counted only a few times. This clone may be a read error of a much larger clone one base away. The J gene is TRBJ2-6, the V gene TRBV7-2, with a tentative D call TRBD1 (5 bases). This CDR3 spans 16 amino acids. Germline V CDR1 and CDR2: SGHTA, FQGNSA. CDR3 sequence (DNA): TGTGCCAGCAGCCCCGTTAGTAGCTCTGGGGCCCACGTCCTGACTTTC. Translation: CASSPVSSSGAHVLTF.

The sample holds a few counts of this clonotype. The V and J genes are TRBV12-3 or TRBV12-4 and TRBJ2-1; 8 bases are shared with TRBD2. The length of the CDR3 is 19 residues. With V trimmed by 6 bases and J by 1 base, 17 bases remained unmatched. The CDR3 DNA reads TGTGCCAGCAGAAGACCGGGTCACGGGAGGGCCAGGTCCTACAATGAGCAGTTCTTC. It specifies CASRRPGHGRARSYNEQFF.